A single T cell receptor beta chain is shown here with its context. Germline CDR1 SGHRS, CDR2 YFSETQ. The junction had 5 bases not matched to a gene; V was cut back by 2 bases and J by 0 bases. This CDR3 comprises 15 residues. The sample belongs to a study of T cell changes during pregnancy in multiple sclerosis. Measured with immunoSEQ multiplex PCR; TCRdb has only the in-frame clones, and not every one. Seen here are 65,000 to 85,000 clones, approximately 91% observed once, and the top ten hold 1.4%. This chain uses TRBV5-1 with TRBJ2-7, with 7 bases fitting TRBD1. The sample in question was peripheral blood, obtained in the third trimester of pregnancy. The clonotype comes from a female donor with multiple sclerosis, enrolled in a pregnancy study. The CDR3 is CASSLTTGSSYEQYF. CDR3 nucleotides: TGCGCCAGCAGCTTAACGACAGGGAGCTCCTACGAGCAGTACTTC.